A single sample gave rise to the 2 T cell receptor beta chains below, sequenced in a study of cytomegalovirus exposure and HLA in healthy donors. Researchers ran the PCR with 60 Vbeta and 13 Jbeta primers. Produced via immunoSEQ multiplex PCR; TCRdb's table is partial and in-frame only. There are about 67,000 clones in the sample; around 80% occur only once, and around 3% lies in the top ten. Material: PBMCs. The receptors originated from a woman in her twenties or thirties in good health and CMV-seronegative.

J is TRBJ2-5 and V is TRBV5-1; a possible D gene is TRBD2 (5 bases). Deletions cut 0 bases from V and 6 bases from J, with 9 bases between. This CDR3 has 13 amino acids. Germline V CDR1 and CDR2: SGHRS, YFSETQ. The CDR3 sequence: CASSLEADQTQYF. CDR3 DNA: TGCGCCAGCAGCTTGGAAGCGGATCAGACCCAGTACTTC.

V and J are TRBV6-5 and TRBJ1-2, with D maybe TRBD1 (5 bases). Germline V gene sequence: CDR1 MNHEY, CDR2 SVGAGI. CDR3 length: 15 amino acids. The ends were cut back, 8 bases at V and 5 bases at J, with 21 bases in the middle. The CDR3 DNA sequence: TGTGCCAGCCAAAAAACCCCCGACAGCTCTTATGGCTACACCTTC. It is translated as CASQKTPDSSYGYTF.